This T cell receptor beta chain was sequenced for a study of blood T cells in healthy people across ages. Study-level findings and limits: Aged donors had fewer naive CD4+ cells and lower diversity than long-lived donors.

Primers used in a second PCR of roughly 6 to 11 cycles were a sample-barcoded 5' primer and a J-beta primer mix. TCRdb passed the 5' RACE reads through MiXCR, listing each CDR3 protein once. The table lists 1.5 million to 2 million distinct CDR3 sequences, 30% to 40% of them singletons. Trimming removed 3 bases from V and 8 bases from J, with 16 bases in between. The CDR3 contains 14 residues. On this clonotype: As yet, its antigen is unknown.

The chain employs TRBV12-3 or TRBV12-4 and TRBJ1-2, with unresolved D. This TCR was recovered from a woman aged 25 to 45 in good health. The sequenced sample consisted of blood. Here the CDR3 DNA reads TGTGCCAGCAGTTTGAGTAGGGCTTTGCGCGGCTACACCTTC. It encodes CASSLSRALRGYTF.